This T cell receptor beta chain was captured in a study of shared clonotypes between healthy human individuals. The wider study: There were three CD4 naive, three CD4 memory, two CD8 naive and one CD8 memory plates per donor.

Deep was the level used in running the assay. Sequenced by immunoSEQ multiplex PCR; TCRdb stores in-frame clones only, minus some. This sample has 2 million to 3 million clones; about 92% occur once, and the top ten carry about 0.13%. This clonotype originated in a man between 18 and 35 years old in good health. The sample was naive CD4+ T cells sorted from blood. Stated subset: CD45RA+ positively selected.

The CDR3 sequence: CATSRDLGRPTNEKLFF. The CDR3 coding sequence is TGTGCCACCAGCAGAGATTTGGGGAGGCCAACTAATGAAAAACTGTTTTTT. The genes are TRBV15 and TRBJ1-4; no reliable D call. CDR3 length equals 17 residues. CDR1 is LNHNV, CDR2 YYDKDF, per germline (reference sequence). V lost 0 bases to trimming and J lost 0 bases, with 11 bases between them. The full variable domain, rest sourced from reference TRBV15 and TRBJ1-4, is DAMVIQNPRYQVTQFGKPVTLSCSQTLNHNVMYWYQQKSSQAPKLLFHYYDKDFNNEADTPDNFQSRRPNTSFCFLDIRSPGLGDTAMYLCATSRDLGRPTNEKLFFGSGTQLSVL.